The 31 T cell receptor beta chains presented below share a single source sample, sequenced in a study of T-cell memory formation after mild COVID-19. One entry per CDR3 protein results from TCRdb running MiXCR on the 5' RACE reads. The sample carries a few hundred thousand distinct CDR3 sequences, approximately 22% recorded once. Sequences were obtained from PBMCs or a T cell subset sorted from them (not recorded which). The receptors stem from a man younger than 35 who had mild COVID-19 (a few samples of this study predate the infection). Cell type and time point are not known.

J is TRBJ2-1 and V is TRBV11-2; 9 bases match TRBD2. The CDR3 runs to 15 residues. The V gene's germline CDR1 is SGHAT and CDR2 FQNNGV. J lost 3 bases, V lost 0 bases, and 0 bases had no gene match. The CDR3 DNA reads TGTGCCAGCAGCTTAGATAGCGGGAGCTACAATGAGCAGTTCTTC. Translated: CASSLDSGSYNEQFF.

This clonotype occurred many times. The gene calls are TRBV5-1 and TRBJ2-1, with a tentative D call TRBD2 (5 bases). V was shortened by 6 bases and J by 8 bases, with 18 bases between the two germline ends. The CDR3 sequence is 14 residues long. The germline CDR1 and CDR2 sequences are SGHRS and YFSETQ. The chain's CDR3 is CASIDSRGSDEQFF. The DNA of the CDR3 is TGCGCCAGCATCGACTCCCGGGGATCTGATGAGCAGTTCTTC.

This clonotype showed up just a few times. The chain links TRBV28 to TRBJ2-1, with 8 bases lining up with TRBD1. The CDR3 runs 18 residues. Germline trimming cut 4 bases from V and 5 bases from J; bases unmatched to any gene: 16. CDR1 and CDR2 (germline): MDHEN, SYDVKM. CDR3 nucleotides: TGTGCCAGCAGTTCCCCCATTCTGGACAGGGACCTCGACAATGAGCAGTTCTTC. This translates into CASSSPILDRDLDNEQFF.

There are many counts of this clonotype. DNA for the CDR3: TGCAGTGCTCCGGTTGGGGAACATCAGCCCCAGCATTTT. Translated, it gives CSAPVGEHQPQHF. The chain recombines TRBV20-1 with TRBJ1-5; D is uncertain. V was trimmed by 5 bases and J by 5 bases, leaving 13 bases between them. CDR3 length: 13 amino acids. Germline values: CDR1 DFQATT, CDR2 SNEGSKA (reference sequence).

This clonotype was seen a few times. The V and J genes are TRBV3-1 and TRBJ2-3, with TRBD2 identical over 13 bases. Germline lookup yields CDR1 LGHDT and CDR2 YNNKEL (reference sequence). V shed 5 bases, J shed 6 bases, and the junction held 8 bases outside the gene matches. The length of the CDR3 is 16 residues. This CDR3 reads CASSYGTSGMSDTQYF. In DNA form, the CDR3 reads TGTGCCAGCAGCTATGGGACTAGCGGGATGTCTGATACGCAGTATTTT.

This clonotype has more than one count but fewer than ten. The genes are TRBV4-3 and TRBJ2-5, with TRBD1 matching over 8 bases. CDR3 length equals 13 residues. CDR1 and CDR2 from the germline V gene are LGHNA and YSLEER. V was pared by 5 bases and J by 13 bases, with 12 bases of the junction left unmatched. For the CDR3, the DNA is TGCGCCAGCAGCAGCCAGACAGGGGCGCAACCGTACTTC. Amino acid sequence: CASSSQTGAQPYF.

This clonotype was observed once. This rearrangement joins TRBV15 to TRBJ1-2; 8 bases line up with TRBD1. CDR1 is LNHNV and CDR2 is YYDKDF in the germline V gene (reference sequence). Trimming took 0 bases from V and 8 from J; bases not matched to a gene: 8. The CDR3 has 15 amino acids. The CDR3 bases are TGTGCCACCAGCAGAGATGAGGGACAGGTCCGGGGCTACACCTTC. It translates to CATSRDEGQVRGYTF.

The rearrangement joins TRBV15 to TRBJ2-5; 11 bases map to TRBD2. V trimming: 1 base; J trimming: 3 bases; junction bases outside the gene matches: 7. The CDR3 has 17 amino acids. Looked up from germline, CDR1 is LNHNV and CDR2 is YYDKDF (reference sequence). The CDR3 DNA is TGTGCCACCAGCAGAGGAGGCCCGGGACTAGCGGAAGAGACCCAGTACTTC. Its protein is CATSRGGPGLAEETQYF.

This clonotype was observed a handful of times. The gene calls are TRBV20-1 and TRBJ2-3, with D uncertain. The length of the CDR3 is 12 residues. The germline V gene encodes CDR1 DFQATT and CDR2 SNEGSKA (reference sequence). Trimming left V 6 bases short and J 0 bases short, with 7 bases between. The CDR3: CSATTSTDTQYF. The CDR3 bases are TGCAGTGCAACTACTAGCACAGATACGCAGTATTTT.

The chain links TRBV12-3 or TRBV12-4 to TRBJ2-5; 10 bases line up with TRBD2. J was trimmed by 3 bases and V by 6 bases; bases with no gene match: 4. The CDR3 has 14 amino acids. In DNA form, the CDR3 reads TGTGCCAGCAGGCGGCTAGCGGGGGAAGAGACCCAGTACTTC. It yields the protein CASRRLAGEETQYF.

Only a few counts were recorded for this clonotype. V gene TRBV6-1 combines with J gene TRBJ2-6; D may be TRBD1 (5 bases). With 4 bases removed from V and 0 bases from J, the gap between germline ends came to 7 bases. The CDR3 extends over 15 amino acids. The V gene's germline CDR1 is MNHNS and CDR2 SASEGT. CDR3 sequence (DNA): TGTGCCAGCAGTGGACAGTACTCTGGGGCCAACGTCCTGACTTTC. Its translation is CASSGQYSGANVLTF.

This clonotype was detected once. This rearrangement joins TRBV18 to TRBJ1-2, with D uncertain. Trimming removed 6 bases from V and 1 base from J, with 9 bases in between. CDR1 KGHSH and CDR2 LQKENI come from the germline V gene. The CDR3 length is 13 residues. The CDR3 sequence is CASSDDNNYGYTF. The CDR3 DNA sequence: TGTGCCAGCTCCGACGACAATAACTATGGCTACACCTTC. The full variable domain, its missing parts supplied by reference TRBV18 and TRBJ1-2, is NAGVMQNPRHLVRRRGQEARLRCSPMKGHSHVYWYRQLPEEGLKFMVYLQKENIIDESGMPKERFSAEFPKEGPSILRIQQVVRGDSAAYFCASSDDNNYGYTFGSGTRLTVV.

The CDR3 DNA reads as TGTGCCAGCAGCCTAGGACAGGTCCAAGAGACCCAGTACTTC. It is translated as CASSLGQVQETQYF. This chain uses TRBV7-2 with TRBJ2-5; TRBD1 matches 7 bases. The germline V gene has CDR1 SGHTA and CDR2 FQGNSA. V trimming: 5 bases; J trimming: 1 base; junction bases outside the gene matches: 4. This CDR3 has 14 residues.

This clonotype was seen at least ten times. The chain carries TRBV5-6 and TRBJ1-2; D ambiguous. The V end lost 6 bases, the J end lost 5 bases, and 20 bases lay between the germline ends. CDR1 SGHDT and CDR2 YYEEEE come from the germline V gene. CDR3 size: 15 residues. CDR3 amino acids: CASIARTAWGYGYTF. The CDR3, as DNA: TGTGCCAGCATCGCGAGGACGGCCTGGGGTTATGGCTACACCTTC.

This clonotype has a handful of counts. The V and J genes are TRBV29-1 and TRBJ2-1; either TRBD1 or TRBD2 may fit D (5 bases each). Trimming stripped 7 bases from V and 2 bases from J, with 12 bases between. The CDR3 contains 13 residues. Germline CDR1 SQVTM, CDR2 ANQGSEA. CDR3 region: CSATGPTYNEQFF. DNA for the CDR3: TGCAGCGCGACGGGACCGACCTACAATGAGCAGTTCTTC.

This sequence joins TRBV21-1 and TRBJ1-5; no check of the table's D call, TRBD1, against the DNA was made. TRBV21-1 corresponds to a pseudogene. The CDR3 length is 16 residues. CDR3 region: CASSKSPGASNQPQHF. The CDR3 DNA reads TGTGCCAGCAGCAAAAGCCCAGGGGCGAGCAATCAGCCCCAGCATTTT.

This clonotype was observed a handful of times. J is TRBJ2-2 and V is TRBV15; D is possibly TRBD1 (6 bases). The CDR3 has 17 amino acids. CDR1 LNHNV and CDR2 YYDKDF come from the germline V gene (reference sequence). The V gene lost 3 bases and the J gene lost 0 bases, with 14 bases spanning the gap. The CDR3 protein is CATSSPGGHSNTGELFF. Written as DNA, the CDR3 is TGTGCCACCAGCAGCCCTGGGGGACACTCGAACACCGGGGAGCTGTTTTTT.

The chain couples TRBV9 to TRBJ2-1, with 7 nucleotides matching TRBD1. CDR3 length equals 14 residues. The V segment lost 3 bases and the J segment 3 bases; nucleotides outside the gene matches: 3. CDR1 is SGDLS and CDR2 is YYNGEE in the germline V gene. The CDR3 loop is CASSEGQNYNEQFF. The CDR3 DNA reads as TGTGCCAGCAGCGAGGGACAGAACTACAATGAGCAGTTCTTC.

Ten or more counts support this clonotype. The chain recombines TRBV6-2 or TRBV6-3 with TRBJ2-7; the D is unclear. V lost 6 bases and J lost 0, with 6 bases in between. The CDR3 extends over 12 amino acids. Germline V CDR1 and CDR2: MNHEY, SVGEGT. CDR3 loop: CASRSSSYEQYF. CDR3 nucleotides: TGTGCCAGCAGGTCAAGCTCCTACGAGCAGTACTTC.

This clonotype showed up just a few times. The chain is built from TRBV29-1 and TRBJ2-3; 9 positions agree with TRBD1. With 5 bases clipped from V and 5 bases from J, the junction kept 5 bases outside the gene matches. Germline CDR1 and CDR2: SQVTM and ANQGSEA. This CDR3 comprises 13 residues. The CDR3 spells CSVSGTGRDTQYF. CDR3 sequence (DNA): TGCAGCGTTAGCGGGACAGGGCGAGATACGCAGTATTTT.

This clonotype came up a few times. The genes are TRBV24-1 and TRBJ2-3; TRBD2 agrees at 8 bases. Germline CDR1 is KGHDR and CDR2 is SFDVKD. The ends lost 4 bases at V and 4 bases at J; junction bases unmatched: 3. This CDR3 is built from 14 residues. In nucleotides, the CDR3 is TGTGCCACCAGTGACGGGGGGGCATCAGATACGCAGTATTTT. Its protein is CATSDGGASDTQYF.

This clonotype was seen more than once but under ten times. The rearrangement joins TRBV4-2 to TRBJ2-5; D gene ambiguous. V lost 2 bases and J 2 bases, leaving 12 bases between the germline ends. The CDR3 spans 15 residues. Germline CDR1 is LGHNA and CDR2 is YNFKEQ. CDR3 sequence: CASSQPDGIQETQYF. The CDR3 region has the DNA TGTGCCAGCAGCCAACCGGACGGAATACAAGAGACCCAGTACTTC.

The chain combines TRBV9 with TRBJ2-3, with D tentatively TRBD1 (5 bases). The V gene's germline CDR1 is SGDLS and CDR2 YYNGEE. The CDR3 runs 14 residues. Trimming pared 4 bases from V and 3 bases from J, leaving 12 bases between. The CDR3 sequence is CASSPAGATDTQYF. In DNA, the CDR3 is TGTGCCAGCAGCCCCGCTGGGGCAACAGATACGCAGTATTTT.

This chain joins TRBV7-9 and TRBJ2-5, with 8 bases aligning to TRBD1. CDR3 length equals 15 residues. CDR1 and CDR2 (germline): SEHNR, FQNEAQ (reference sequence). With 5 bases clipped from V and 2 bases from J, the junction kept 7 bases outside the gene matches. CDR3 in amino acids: CASSNLWTGQETQYF. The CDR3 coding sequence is TGTGCCAGCAGCAACCTCTGGACAGGGCAAGAGACCCAGTACTTC.

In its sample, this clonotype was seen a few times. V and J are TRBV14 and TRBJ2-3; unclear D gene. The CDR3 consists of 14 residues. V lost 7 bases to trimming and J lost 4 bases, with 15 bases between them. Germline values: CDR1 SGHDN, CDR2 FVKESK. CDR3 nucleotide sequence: TGTGCCAGCACCCCATCGCTCGCCTCAGATACGCAGTATTTT. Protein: CASTPSLASDTQYF.

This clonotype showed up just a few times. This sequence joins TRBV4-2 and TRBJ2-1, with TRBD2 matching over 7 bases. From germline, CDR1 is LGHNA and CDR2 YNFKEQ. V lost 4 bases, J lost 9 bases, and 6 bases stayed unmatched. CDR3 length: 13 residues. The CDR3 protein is CASSPKSGVEQFF. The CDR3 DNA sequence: TGTGCCAGCAGCCCTAAAAGCGGGGTTGAGCAGTTCTTC.

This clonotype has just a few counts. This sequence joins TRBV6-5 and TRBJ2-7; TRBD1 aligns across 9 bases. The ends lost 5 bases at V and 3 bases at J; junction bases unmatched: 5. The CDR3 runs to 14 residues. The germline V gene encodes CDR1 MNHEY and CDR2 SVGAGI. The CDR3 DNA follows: TGTGCCAGCAGTAGGGGACAGGGTATCTACGAGCAGTACTTC. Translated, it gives CASSRGQGIYEQYF.

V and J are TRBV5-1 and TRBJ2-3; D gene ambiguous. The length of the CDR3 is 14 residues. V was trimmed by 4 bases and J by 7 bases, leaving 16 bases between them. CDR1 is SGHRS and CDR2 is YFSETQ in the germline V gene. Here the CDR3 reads CASSPGQVPHTQYF. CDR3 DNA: TGCGCCAGCAGCCCCGGGCAGGTACCACATACGCAGTATTTT.

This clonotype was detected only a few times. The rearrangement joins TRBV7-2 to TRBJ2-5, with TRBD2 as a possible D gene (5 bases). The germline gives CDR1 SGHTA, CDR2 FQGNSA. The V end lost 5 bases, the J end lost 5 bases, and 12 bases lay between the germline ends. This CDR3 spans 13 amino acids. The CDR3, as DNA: TGTGCCAGCAGCAACGGACTGAAGGAGACCCAGTACTTC. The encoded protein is CASSNGLKETQYF.

CDR3 DNA sequence: TGTGCCAGCAGCGTAGCAGGCATCTCGTTCTACGAGCAGTACTTC. Its protein is CASSVAGISFYEQYF. The gene calls are TRBV9 and TRBJ2-7; D remains unclear. V lost 0 bases to trimming and J lost 3 bases, with 13 bases between them. Looked up from germline, CDR1 is SGDLS and CDR2 is YYNGEE. This CDR3 is 15 amino acids long.

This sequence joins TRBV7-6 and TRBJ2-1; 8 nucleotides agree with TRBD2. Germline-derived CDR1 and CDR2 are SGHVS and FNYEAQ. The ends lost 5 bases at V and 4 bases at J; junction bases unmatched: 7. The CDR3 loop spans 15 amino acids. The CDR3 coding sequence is TGTGCCAGCAGCATTACGGGGGGGACTTACAATGAGCAGTTCTTC. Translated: CASSITGGTYNEQFF.